The source of this T cell receptor beta chain is a study of patients and donors after allogeneic stem cell transplantation. At least ten counts were recorded for this clonotype. TCRdb re-analysed the RT-PCR reads in MiXCR, keeping a single row per CDR3 protein. The repertoire holds roughly 960,000 distinct CDR3 sequences, with roughly 18% as singletons. Germline V gene lookup returns CDR1 SGHTA and CDR2 FQGNSA. The V and J ends lost 2 bases and 4 bases, in that order; junction bases with no gene match: 8. The CDR3 is 16 amino acids. This TCR came from a human donor who was either an allogeneic HSCT recipient or a stem cell or donor lymphocyte infusion donor (not recorded which). It is not recorded whose cells these are; they may come from a transplant donor. Sequencing was performed on blood, either unsorted or a sorted T cell fraction (not recorded which). The chain has TRBV7-2 and TRBJ2-1; TRBD1 agrees at 7 bases. This CDR3 reads CASSLTGATTYNEQFF. CDR3 nucleotide sequence: TGTGCCAGCAGCTTAACAGGGGCTACAACTTACAATGAGCAGTTCTTC.